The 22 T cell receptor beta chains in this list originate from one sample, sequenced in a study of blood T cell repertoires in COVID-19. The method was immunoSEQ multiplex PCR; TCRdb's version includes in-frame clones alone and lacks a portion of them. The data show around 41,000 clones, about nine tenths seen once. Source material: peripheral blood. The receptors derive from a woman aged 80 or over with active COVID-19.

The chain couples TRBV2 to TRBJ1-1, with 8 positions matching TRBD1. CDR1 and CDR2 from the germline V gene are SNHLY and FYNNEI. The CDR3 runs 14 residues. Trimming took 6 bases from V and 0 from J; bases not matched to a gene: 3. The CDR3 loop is CASRRDRMNTEAFF. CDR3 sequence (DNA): TGTGCCAGCAGGAGGGACAGGATGAACACTGAAGCTTTCTTT.

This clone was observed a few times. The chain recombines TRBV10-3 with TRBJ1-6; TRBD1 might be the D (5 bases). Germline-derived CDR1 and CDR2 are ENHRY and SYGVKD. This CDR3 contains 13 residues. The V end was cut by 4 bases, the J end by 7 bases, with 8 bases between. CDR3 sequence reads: CAISVGGNSPLHF. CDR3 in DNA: TGTGCCATCAGTGTTGGGGGGAATTCACCCCTCCACTTT.

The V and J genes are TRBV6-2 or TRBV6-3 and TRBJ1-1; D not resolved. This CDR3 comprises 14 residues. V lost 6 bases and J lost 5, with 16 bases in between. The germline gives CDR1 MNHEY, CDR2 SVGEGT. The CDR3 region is CASSPLVRDTEAFF. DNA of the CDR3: TGTGCCAGCAGCCCCTTGGTGAGGGATACTGAAGCTTTCTTT.

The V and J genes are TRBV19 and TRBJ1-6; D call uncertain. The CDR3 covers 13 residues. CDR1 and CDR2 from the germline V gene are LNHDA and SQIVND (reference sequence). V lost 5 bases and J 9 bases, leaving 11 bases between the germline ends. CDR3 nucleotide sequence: TGTGCCAGTAGTCCCAGCCGGGGTTCACCCCTCCACTTT. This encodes CASSPSRGSPLHF.

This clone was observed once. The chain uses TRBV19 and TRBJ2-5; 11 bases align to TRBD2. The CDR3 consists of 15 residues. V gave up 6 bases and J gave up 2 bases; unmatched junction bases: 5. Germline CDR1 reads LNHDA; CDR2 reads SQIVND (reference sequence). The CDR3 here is CASRVLAGGQETQYF. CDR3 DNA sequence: TGTGCCAGTAGAGTCCTAGCGGGGGGACAAGAGACCCAGTACTTC.

CDR3 nucleotide sequence: TGTGCCAGCAGCTCTTTCGCGCGGTCCGATACGCAGTATTTT. Amino acid sequence: CASSSFARSDTQYF. V usage is TRBV11-2 and J usage is TRBJ2-3; no reliable D call. The CDR3 extends over 14 amino acids. Trimming shortened V by 4 bases and J by 6 bases, and 14 bases separated the two germline ends. The germline V gene encodes CDR1 SGHAT and CDR2 FQNNGV.

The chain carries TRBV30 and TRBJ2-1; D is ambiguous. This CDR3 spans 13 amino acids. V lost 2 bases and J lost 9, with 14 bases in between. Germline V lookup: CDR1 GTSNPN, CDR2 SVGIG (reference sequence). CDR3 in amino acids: CAWSPRVWIEQFF. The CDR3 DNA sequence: TGTGCCTGGAGTCCCCGGGTTTGGATTGAGCAGTTCTTC. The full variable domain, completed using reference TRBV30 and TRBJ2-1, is SQTIHQWPATLVQPVGSPLSLECTVEGTSNPNLYWYRQAAGRGLQLLFYSVGIGQISSEVPQNLSASRPQDRQFILSSKKLLLSDSGFYLCAWSPRVWIEQFFGPGTRLTVL.

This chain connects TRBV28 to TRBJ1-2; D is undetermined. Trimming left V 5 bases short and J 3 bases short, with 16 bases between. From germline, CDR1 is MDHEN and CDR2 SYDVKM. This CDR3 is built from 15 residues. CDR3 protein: CASSPSTTYYYGYTF. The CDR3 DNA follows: TGTGCCAGCAGTCCCTCGACAACCTATTACTATGGCTACACCTTC.

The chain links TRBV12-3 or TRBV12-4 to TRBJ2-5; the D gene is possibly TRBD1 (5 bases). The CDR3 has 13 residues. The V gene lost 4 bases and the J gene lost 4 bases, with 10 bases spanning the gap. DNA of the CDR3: TGTGCCAGCAGTTCGGTAGGGGTAGAGACCCAGTACTTC. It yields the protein CASSSVGVETQYF.

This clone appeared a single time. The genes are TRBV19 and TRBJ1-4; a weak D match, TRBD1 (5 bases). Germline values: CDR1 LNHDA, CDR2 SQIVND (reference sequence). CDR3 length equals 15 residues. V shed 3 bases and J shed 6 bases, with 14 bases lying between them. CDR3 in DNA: TGTGCCAGTAGTATGTGGGCCAGGGCTGATGAAAAACTGTTTTTT. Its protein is CASSMWARADEKLFF.

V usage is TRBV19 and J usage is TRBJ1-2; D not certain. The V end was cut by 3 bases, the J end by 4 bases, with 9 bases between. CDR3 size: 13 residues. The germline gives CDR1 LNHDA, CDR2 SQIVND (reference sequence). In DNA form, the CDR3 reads TGTGCCAGTAGTATGGGAGACACCTATGGCTACACCTTC. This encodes CASSMGDTYGYTF.

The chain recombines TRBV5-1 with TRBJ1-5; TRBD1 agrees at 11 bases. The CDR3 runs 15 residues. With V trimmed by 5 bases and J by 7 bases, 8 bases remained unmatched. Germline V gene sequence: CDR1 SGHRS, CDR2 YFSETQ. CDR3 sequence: CASRPGTGGEQPQHF. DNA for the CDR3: TGCGCCAGCAGACCCGGGACAGGGGGGGAACAGCCCCAGCATTTT.

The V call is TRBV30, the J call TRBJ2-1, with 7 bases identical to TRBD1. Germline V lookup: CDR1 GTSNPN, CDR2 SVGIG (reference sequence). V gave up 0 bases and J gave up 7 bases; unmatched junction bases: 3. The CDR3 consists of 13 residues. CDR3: CAWSVGTANEQFF. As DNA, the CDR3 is TGTGCCTGGAGTGTTGGGACAGCTAATGAGCAGTTCTTC.

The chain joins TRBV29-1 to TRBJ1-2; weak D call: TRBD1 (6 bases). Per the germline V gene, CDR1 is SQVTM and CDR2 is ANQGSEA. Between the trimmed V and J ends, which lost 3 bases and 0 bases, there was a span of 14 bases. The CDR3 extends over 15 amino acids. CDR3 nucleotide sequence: TGCAGCGTTGAGTTCACAGGGCCTCCTAACTATGGCTACACCTTC. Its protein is CSVEFTGPPNYGYTF.

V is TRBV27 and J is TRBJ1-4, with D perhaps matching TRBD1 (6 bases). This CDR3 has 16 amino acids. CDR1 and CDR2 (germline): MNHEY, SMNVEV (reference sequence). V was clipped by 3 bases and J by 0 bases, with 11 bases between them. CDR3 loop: CASSLRGAPTNEKLFF. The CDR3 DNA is TGTGCCAGCAGTTTGCGGGGGGCTCCAACTAATGAAAAACTGTTTTTT. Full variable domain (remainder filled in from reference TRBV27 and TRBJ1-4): EAQVTQNPRYLITVTGKKLTVTCSQNMNHEYMSWYRQDPGLGLRQIYYSMNVEVTDKGDVPEGYKVSRKEKRNFPLILESPSPNQTSLYFCASSLRGAPTNEKLFFGSGTQLSVL.

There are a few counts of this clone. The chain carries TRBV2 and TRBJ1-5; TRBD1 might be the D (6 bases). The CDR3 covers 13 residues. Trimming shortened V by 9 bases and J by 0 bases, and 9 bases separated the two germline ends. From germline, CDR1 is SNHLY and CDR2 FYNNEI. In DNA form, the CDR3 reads TGTGCCAGAGGGGGTACTAGCAATCAGCCCCAGCATTTT. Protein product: CARGGTSNQPQHF.

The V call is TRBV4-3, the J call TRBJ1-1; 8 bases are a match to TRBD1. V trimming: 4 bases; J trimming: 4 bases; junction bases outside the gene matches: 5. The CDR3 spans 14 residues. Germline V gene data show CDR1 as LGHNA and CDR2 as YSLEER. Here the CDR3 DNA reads TGCGCCAGCAGCCGGCGACAGGGGACCACTGAAGCTTTCTTT. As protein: CASSRRQGTTEAFF.

CDR3 region: CASSEDGQRNTEAFF. CDR3 nucleotide sequence: TGTGCCAGCAGTGAAGACGGACAGCGGAACACTGAAGCTTTCTTT. This chain connects TRBV6-1 to TRBJ1-1, with D possibly being TRBD1 (6 bases). V lost 1 base, J lost 1 base, and 10 bases lay in between. CDR3 length: 15 amino acids. Germline V gives CDR1 MNHNS, CDR2 SASEGT.

CDR3 DNA: TGTGCCAGCAGTTCTTCCCACAGGGTTCTATATGGCTACACCTTC. It specifies CASSSSHRVLYGYTF. V gene TRBV6-6 combines with J gene TRBJ1-2; D is perhaps TRBD1 (6 bases). The CDR3 consists of 15 residues. V shed 4 bases and J shed 5 bases, with 17 bases lying between them. Germline CDR1 is MNHNY and CDR2 is SVGAGI (reference sequence).

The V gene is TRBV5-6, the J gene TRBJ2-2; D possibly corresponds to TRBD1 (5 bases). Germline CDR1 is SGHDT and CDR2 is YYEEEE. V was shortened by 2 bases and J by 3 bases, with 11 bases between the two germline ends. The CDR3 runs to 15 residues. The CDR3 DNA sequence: TGTGCCAGCAGCTTTTCAGGGCTTTACACCGGGGAGCTGTTTTTT. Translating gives CASSFSGLYTGELFF.

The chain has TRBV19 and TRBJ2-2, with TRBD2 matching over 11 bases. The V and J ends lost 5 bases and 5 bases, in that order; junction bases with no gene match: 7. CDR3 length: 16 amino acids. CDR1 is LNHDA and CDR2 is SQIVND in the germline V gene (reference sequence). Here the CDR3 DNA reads TGTGCCAGTAGTTTAGCGGGGGGGTCTGGGACCGGGGAGCTGTTTTTT. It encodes CASSLAGGSGTGELFF.

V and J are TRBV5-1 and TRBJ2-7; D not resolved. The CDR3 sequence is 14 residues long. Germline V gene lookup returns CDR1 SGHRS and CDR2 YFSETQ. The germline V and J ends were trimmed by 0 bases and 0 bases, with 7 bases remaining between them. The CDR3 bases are TGCGCCAGCAGCTTGGAAGACTTCTCCTACGAGCAGTACTTC. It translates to CASSLEDFSYEQYF.